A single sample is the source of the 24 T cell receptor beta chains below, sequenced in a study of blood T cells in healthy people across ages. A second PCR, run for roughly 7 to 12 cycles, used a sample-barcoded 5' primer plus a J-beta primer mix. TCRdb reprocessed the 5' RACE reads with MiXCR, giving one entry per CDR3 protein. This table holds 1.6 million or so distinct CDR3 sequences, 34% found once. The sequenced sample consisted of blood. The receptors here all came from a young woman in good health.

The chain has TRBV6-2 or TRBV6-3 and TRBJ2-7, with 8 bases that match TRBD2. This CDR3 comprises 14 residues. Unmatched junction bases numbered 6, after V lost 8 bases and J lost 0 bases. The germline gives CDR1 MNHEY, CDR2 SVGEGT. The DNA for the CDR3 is TGTGCCAGCGGTGGCGGGGGGAGCTCCTACGAGCAGTACTTC. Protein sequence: CASGGGGSSYEQYF.

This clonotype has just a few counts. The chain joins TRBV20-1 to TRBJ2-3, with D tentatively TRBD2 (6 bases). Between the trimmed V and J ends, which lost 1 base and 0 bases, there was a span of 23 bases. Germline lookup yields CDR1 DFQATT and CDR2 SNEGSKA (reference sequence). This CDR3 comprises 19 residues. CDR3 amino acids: CSARAPEVGGFSSTDTQYF. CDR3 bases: TGCAGTGCTAGAGCACCAGAGGTCGGGGGATTTTCTAGCACAGATACGCAGTATTTT.

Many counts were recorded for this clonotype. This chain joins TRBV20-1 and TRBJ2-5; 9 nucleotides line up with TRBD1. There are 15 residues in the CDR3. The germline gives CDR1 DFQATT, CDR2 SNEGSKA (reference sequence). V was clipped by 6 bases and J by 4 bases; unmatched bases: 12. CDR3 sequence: CSAKEGQGGRETQYF. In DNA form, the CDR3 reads TGCAGTGCCAAGGAGGGACAGGGAGGCCGAGAGACCCAGTACTTC.

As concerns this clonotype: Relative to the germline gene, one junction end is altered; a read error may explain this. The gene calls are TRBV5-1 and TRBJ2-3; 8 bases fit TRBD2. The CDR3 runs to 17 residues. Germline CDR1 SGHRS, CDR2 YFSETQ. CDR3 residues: CASSFPSGGHSTGTQYF. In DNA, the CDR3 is TGCGCCAGCAGCTTTCCCAGCGGGGGCCATTCCACAGGTACGCAGTATTTT.

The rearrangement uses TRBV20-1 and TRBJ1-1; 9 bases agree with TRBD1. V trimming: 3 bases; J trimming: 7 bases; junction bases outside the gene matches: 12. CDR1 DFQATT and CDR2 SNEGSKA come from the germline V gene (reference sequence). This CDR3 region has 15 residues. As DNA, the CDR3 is TGCAGTGCTAGGGAGGAGGGACAGGGAAAGGATGAAGCTTTCTTT. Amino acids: CSAREEGQGKDEAFF.

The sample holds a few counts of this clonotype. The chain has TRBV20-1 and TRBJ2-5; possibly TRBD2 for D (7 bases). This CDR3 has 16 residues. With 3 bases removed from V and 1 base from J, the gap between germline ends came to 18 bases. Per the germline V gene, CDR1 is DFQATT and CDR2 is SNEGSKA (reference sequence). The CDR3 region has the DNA TGCAGTGCTAGTCCCCTGGGGGGGGGCCGCCAAGAGACCCAGTACTTC. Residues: CSASPLGGGRQETQYF.

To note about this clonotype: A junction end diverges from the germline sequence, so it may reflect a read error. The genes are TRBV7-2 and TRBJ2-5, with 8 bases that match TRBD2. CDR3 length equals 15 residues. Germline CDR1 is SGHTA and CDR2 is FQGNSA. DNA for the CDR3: TGTGCCAGCAGCAGAACGCGACTAGCGCAAGAGGCCCAGTACTTC. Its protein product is CASSRTRLAQEAQYF.

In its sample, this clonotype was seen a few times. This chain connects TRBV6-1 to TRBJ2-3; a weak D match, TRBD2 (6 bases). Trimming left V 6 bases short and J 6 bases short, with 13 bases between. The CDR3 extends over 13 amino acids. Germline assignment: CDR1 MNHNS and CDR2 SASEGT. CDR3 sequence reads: CASSPGLADTQYF. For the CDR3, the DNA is TGTGCCAGCAGCCCGGGACTGGCGGATACGCAGTATTTT.

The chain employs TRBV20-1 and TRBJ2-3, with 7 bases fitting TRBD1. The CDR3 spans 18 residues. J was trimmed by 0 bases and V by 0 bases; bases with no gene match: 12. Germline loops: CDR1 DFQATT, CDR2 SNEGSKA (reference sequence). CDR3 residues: CSARDRAGGPYSTDTQYF. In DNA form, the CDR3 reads TGCAGTGCTAGAGATAGGGCAGGGGGACCCTATAGCACAGATACGCAGTATTTT.

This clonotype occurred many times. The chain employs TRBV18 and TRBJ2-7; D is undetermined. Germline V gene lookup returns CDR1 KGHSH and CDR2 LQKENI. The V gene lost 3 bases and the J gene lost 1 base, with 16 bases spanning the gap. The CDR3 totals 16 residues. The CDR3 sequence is CASSPRADPRSYEQYF. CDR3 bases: TGTGCCAGCTCACCTAGGGCCGACCCTAGATCCTACGAGCAGTACTTC. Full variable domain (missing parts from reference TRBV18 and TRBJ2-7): NAGVMQNPRHLVRRRGQEARLRCSPMKGHSHVYWYRQLPEEGLKFMVYLQKENIIDESGMPKERFSAEFPKEGPSILRIQQVVRGDSAAYFCASSPRADPRSYEQYFGPGTRLTVT.

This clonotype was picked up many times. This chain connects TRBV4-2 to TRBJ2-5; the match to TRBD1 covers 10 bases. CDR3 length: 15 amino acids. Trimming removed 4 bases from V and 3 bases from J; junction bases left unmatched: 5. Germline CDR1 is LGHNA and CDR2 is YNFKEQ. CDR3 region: CASSPTDRGEETQYF. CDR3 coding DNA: TGTGCCAGCAGCCCGACGGACAGGGGGGAAGAGACCCAGTACTTC.

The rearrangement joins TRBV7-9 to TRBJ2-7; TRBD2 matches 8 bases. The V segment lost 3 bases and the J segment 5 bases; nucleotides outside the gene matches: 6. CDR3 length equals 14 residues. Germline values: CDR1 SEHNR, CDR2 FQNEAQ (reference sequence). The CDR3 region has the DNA TGTGCCAGCAGCTTCAGCGGGGGAGAGGACGAGCAGTACTTC. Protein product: CASSFSGGEDEQYF.

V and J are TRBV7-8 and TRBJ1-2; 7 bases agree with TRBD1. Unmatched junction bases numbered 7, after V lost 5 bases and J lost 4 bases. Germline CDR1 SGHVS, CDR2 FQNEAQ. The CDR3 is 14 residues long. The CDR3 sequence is CASSPSQGTYGYTF. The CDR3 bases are TGTGCCAGCAGCCCATCACAGGGGACCTATGGCTACACCTTC. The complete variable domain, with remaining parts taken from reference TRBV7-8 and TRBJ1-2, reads GAGVSQSPRYKVAKRGQDVALRCDPISGHVSLFWYQQALGQGPEFLTYFQNEAQLDKSGLPSDRFFAERPEGSVSTLKIQRTQQEDSAVYLCASSPSQGTYGYTFGSGTRLTVV.

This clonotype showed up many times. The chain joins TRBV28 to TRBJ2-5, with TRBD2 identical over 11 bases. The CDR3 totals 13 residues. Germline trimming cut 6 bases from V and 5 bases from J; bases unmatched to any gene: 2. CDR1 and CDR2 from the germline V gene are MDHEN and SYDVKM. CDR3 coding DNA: TGTGCCAGCAGACTAGCGGGAGTTGAGACCCAGTACTTC. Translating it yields CASRLAGVETQYF.

The DNA of the CDR3 is TGCAGTGCTAGTCGGGGGGAGGGGGATGAGCAGTTCTTC. It codes for CSASRGEGDEQFF. The genes are TRBV20-1 and TRBJ2-1, with D perhaps matching TRBD2 (7 bases). Trimming left V 3 bases short and J 8 bases short, with 14 bases between. CDR1 is DFQATT, CDR2 SNEGSKA, per germline (reference sequence). This CDR3 is 13 amino acids long.

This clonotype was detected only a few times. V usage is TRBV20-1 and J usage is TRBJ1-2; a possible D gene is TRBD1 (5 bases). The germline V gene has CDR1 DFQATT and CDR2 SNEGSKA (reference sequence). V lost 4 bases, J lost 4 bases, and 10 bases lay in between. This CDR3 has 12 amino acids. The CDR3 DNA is TGCAGTGCTAAAGGGGAGAGCTATGGCTACACCTTC. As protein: CSAKGESYGYTF.

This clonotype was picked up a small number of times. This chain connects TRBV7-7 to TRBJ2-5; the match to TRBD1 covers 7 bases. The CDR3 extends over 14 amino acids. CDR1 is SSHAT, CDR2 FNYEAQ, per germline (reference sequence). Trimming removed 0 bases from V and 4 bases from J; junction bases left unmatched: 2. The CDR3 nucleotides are TGTGCCAGCAGCTTAGCGACAGGGCGAGAGACCCAGTACTTC. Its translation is CASSLATGRETQYF.

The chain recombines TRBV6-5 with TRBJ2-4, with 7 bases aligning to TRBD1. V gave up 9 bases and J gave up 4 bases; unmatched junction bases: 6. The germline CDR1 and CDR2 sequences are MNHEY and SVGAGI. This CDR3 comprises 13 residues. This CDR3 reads CASRTGQKNIQYF. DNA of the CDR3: TGTGCCAGTCGGACAGGACAAAAAAACATTCAGTACTTC.

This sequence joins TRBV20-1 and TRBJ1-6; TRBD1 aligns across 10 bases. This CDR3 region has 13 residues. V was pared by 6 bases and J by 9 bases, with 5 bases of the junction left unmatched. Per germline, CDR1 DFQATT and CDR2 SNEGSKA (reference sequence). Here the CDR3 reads CSARQGAGSPLHF. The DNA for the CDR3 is TGCAGTGCCAGACAGGGGGCCGGTTCACCCCTCCACTTT.

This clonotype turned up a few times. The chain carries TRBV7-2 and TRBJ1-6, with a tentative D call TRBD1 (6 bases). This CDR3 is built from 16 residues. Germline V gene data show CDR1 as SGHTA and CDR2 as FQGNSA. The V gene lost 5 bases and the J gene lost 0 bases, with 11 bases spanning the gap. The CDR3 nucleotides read TGTGCCAGCAGCCTGACAGGTCTCTCCTATAATTCACCCCTCCACTTT. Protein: CASSLTGLSYNSPLHF.

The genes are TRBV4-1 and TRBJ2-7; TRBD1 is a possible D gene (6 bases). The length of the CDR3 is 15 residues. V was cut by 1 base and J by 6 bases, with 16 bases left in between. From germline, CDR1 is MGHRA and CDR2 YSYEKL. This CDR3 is CASSQVVAGEGEQYF. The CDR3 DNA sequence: TGCGCCAGCAGCCAAGTTGTGGCAGGGGAAGGCGAGCAGTACTTC.

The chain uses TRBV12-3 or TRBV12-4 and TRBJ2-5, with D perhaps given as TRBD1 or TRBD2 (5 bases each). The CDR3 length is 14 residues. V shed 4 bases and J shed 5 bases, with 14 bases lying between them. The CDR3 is CASSSPGQRETQYF. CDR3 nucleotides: TGTGCCAGCAGTTCCCCGGGGCAGAGGGAGACCCAGTACTTC.

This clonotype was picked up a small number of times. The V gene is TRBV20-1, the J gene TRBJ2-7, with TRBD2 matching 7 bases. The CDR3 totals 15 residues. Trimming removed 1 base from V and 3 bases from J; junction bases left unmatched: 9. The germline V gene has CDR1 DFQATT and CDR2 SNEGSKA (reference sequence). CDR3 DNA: TGCAGTGCTAGAGTTAGTTCTAGCGGACTCTACGAGCAGTACTTC. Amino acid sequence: CSARVSSSGLYEQYF.

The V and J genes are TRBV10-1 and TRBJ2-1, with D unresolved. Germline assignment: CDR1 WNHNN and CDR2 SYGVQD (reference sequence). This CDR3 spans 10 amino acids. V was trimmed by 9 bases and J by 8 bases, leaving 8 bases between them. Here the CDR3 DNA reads TGCGCCAGAAGGTTTGATGAGCAGTTCTTC. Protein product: CARRFDEQFF.